These 21 T cell receptor beta chains originate from one sample sequenced in a study of CD8 T cells in Susac syndrome. Random hexamers primed reverse transcription of roughly 0.5 to 1 ug RNA. MiXCR, run by TCRdb on the immunoSEQ multiplex PCR reads, gives a single entry per CDR3 protein. The sample consists of about 210,000 distinct CDR3 sequences, roughly 96% of them appearing once. The sample was CD4+ T cells from PBMCs. The receptors were gathered from a human donor with multiple sclerosis.

The gene calls are TRBV28 and TRBJ2-1; the D gene could be TRBD1 or TRBD2 (5 bases each). The germline CDR1 and CDR2 sequences are MDHEN and SYDVKM. This CDR3 has 13 amino acids. With 7 bases removed from V and 6 bases from J, the gap between germline ends came to 13 bases. Here the CDR3 DNA reads TGTGCCAGCATCCCAGGTGGGGGCAATGAGCAGTTCTTC. Translation gives CASIPGGGNEQFF.

The rearrangement uses TRBV7-9 and TRBJ2-2; the D is unclear. The CDR3 extends over 11 amino acids. Between the trimmed V and J ends, which lost 1 base and 7 bases, there was a span of 1 base. The V gene's germline CDR1 is SEHNR and CDR2 FQNEAQ (reference sequence). The CDR3 DNA is TGTGCCAGCAGCTTAGTCGGGGAGCTGTTTTTT. It translates to CASSLVGELFF. Together with reference TRBV7-9 and TRBJ2-2, the CDR3 gives the full variable domain: DTGVSQNPRHKITKRGQNVTFRCDPISEHNRLYWYRQTLGQGPEFLTYFQNEAQLEKSRLLSDRFSAERPKGSFSTLEIQRTEQGDSAMYLCASSLVGELFFGEGSRLTVL.

V gene TRBV30 combines with J gene TRBJ1-1, with 8 bases lining up with TRBD1. The CDR3 runs 10 residues. CDR1 and CDR2 (germline): GTSNPN, SVGIG (reference sequence). Trimming removed 8 bases from V and 10 bases from J; junction bases left unmatched: 6. CDR3: CATTGTGAFF. In DNA form, the CDR3 reads TGTGCCACTACCGGGACAGGAGCTTTCTTT.

This chain uses TRBV29-1 with TRBJ2-1; possible D gene TRBD2, 5 bases. This CDR3 spans 14 amino acids. The V and J ends lost 4 bases and 4 bases respectively, with 14 bases between them. CDR1 SQVTM and CDR2 ANQGSEA come from the germline V gene. CDR3 sequence (DNA): TGCAGCGTTGTGTTGGCTAGCAGGTACAATGAGCAGTTCTTC. Amino acid sequence: CSVVLASRYNEQFF.

The gene calls are TRBV29-1 and TRBJ2-5; maybe TRBD2 (6 bases). Germline values: CDR1 SQVTM, CDR2 ANQGSEA. This CDR3 comprises 14 residues. The CDR3 sequence is CSVRALAEQETQYF. DNA of the CDR3: TGCAGTGTACGGGCTTTAGCGGAGCAAGAGACCCAGTACTTC. The full variable domain, in which reference TRBV29-1 and TRBJ2-5 provide the parts outside the CDR3, is SAVISQKPSRDICQRGTSLTIQCQVDSQVTMMFWYRQQPGQSLTLIATANQGSEATYESGFVIDKFPISRPNLTFSTLTVSNMSPEDSSIYLCSVRALAEQETQYFGPGTRLLVL.

This rearrangement joins TRBV5-1 to TRBJ2-1; weak D call: TRBD2 (6 bases). CDR3 length: 15 residues. Trimming stripped 3 bases from V and 5 bases from J, with 15 bases between. Germline lookup yields CDR1 SGHRS and CDR2 YFSETQ. The CDR3 reads CASSWVAAPDNEQFF. In nucleotides, the CDR3 is TGCGCCAGCAGCTGGGTAGCGGCTCCCGACAATGAGCAGTTCTTC.

The V and J genes are TRBV20-1 and TRBJ2-7, with 10 bases identical to TRBD2. Losses at the gene ends were 0 bases for V and 4 bases for J; bases not matched to a gene: 15. The CDR3 contains 18 residues. Germline loops: CDR1 DFQATT, CDR2 SNEGSKA (reference sequence). Here the CDR3 DNA reads TGCAGTGCTAGAGATCTATCCTCTAGCGGGAGTAGCCAGTACGAGCAGTACTTC. Protein product: CSARDLSSSGSSQYEQYF.

V gene TRBV14 combines with J gene TRBJ2-7, with D possibly TRBD1 on 5 matching bases. V was clipped by 2 bases and J by 6 bases, with 14 bases between them. Germline V CDR1 and CDR2: SGHDN, FVKESK. CDR3 length: 14 amino acids. This CDR3 is CASSQSIGVGEQYF. CDR3 DNA: TGTGCCAGCAGCCAATCCATAGGGGTCGGCGAGCAGTACTTC. The whole variable domain, remainder taken from reference TRBV14 and TRBJ2-7, is EAGVTQFPSHSVIEKGQTVTLRCDPISGHDNLYWYRRVMGKEIKFLLHFVKESKQDESGMPNNRFLAERTGGTYSTLKVQPAELEDSGVYFCASSQSIGVGEQYFGPGTRLTVT.

This sequence joins TRBV25-1 and TRBJ2-7; perhaps TRBD1 as D (5 bases). Trimming left V 2 bases short and J 7 bases short, with 6 bases between. The CDR3 length is 11 residues. In germline, CDR1 is MGHDK, CDR2 SYGVNS. CDR3 in DNA: TGTGCCAGCAGTGAACAGGGAGAGCAGTACTTC. This translates into CASSEQGEQYF.

V and J are TRBV2 and TRBJ2-1, with D tentatively TRBD1 (5 bases). Trimming left V 4 bases short and J 12 bases short, with 25 bases between. CDR3 size: 16 residues. Per germline, CDR1 SNHLY and CDR2 FYNNEI. Here the CDR3 reads CASSGHLRTDLGVQFF. CDR3 nucleotides: TGTGCCAGCAGTGGCCACCTTAGGACCGACCTAGGGGTGCAGTTCTTC.

V is TRBV5-1 and J is TRBJ2-7; 9 positions match TRBD1. Per the germline V gene, CDR1 is SGHRS and CDR2 is YFSETQ. V was pared by 7 bases and J by 2 bases, with 1 base of the junction left unmatched. The CDR3 is made up of 12 amino acids. The CDR3, as DNA: TGCGCCAGCGGGGACAGGGCCTACGAGCAGTACTTC. Protein sequence: CASGDRAYEQYF.

The chain employs TRBV20-1 and TRBJ2-7; D ambiguous. Trimming took 7 bases from V and 4 from J, leaving 17 bases between them. Germline V CDR1 and CDR2: DFQATT, SNEGSKA (reference sequence). The CDR3 sequence is 13 residues long. CDR3 bases: TGCAGTGTAATACCGCCGCCCTTATACGAGCAGTACTTC. Protein sequence: CSVIPPPLYEQYF.

The count of this clonotype is one. The rearrangement joins TRBV27 to TRBJ1-4; D perhaps matches TRBD1 (5 bases). The CDR3 is made up of 12 amino acids. Between the trimmed V and J ends, which lost 10 bases and 8 bases, there was a span of 14 bases. From germline, CDR1 is MNHEY and CDR2 SMNVEV (reference sequence). The CDR3 is CANGTPEEKLFF. The CDR3 DNA sequence: TGTGCCAACGGGACGCCGGAGGAAAAACTGTTTTTT. Together with reference TRBV27 and TRBJ1-4, the CDR3 gives the full variable domain: EAQVTQNPRYLITVTGKKLTVTCSQNMNHEYMSWYRQDPGLGLRQIYYSMNVEVTDKGDVPEGYKVSRKEKRNFPLILESPSPNQTSLYFCANGTPEEKLFFGSGTQLSVL.

The chain's CDR3 is CSASWTGANEKLFF. CDR3 DNA: TGCAGTGCTAGCTGGACAGGGGCTAATGAAAAACTGTTTTTT. The V gene is TRBV20-1, the J gene TRBJ1-4; 9 bases line up with TRBD1. The V gene's germline CDR1 is DFQATT and CDR2 SNEGSKA (reference sequence). The junction had 2 bases not matched to a gene; V was cut back by 3 bases and J by 3 bases. The length of the CDR3 is 14 residues.

The CDR3: CSVTRDHSYNEQFF. The CDR3 DNA sequence: TGCAGCGTTACCCGGGACCACTCCTACAATGAGCAGTTCTTC. This chain joins TRBV29-1 and TRBJ2-1; the D gene could be TRBD1 or TRBD2 (5 bases each). The length of the CDR3 is 14 residues. CDR1 SQVTM and CDR2 ANQGSEA come from the germline V gene. Trimming removed 5 bases from V and 0 bases from J, with 11 bases in between.

This clonotype was found once. V is TRBV12-3 or TRBV12-4 and J is TRBJ1-2, with no clear D. The CDR3 is 15 residues long. V lost 6 bases and J lost 3, with 17 bases in between. The CDR3 bases are TGTGCCAGCAGCCCAGCGGGTGGTTGGGACTATGGCTACACCTTC. The encoded protein is CASSPAGGWDYGYTF.

The CDR3 nucleotides read TGTGCCAGCAGTTCCCAGTTGGGGGGCTCGTCACACGAGCAGTACTTC. This encodes CASSSQLGGSSHEQYF. V usage is TRBV28 and J usage is TRBJ2-7, with D possibly called TRBD1 or TRBD2 (6 bases each). V was shortened by 4 bases and J by 5 bases, with 21 bases between the two germline ends. This CDR3 spans 16 amino acids. In germline, CDR1 is MDHEN, CDR2 SYDVKM.

The chain couples TRBV4-1 to TRBJ2-2; D unclear. The CDR3 contains 14 residues. V was clipped by 2 bases and J by 5 bases, with 9 bases between them. Germline-derived CDR1 and CDR2 are MGHRA and YSYEKL. The DNA for the CDR3 is TGCGCCAGCAGCCAACAATCCCGAACCGGGGAGCTGTTTTTT. Amino acid sequence: CASSQQSRTGELFF.

This clonotype appeared a single time. The genes are TRBV7-9 and TRBJ2-7; D remains ambiguous. CDR1 SEHNR and CDR2 FQNEAQ come from the germline V gene (reference sequence). The CDR3 has 12 residues. Trimming removed 5 bases at V and 3 bases at J, with 8 bases between. DNA for the CDR3: TGTGCCAGCAGCCACTGGTTCTACGAGCAGTACTTC. Amino acid sequence: CASSHWFYEQYF.

The CDR3 reads CASGAQGSYGYTF. The CDR3 DNA reads as TGTGCCAGCGGAGCCCAGGGGAGCTATGGCTACACCTTC. This rearrangement joins TRBV5-4 to TRBJ1-2; D might be TRBD1 (6 bases). With 7 bases removed from V and 4 bases from J, the gap between germline ends came to 14 bases. The germline CDR1 and CDR2 sequences are SGHNT and YYREEE (reference sequence). The CDR3 has 13 residues.

The chain recombines TRBV11-2 with TRBJ2-1, with D hard to call. The CDR3 length is 12 residues. Per the germline V gene, CDR1 is SGHAT and CDR2 is FQNNGV. Between the trimmed V and J ends, which lost 4 bases and 9 bases, there was a span of 10 bases. Written as DNA, the CDR3 is TGTGCCAGCAGCTATGGTTTCGGTGAGCAGTTCTTC. Its translation: CASSYGFGEQFF.